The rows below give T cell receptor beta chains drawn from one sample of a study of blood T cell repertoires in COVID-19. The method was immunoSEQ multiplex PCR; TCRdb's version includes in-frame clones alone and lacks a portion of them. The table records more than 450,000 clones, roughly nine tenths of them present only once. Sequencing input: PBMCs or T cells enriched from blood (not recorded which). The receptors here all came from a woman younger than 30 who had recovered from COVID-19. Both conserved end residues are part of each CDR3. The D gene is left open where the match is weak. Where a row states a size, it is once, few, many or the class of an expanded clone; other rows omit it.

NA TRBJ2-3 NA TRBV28 CASTPSIGVDTQYF TGTGCCAGCACCCCCTCAATAGGGGTAGATACGCAGTATTTT
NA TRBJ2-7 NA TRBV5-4 CASSLVGASSYEQYF TGTGCCAGCAGCTTGGTGGGGGCGAGCTCCTACGAGCAGTACTTC
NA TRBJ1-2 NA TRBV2 CASTQQGADYGYTF TGTGCCAGCACCCAACAGGGCGCGGACTATGGCTACACCTTC
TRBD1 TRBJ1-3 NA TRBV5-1 CASSWDSQISGNTIYF TGCGCCAGCAGCTGGGACAGTCAGATCTCTGGAAACACCATATATTTT
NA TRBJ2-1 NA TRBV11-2 CASSLERVSEQFF TGTGCCAGCAGCTTAGAACGAGTAAGTGAGCAGTTCTTC
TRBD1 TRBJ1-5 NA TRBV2 CASSEDIGQGDNQPQHF TGTGCCAGCAGTGAGGATATTGGACAGGGTGATAATCAGCCCCAGCATTTT
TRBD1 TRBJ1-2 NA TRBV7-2 CASSSRDRPNYGYTF TGTGCCAGCAGCTCCCGGGACAGACCTAACTATGGCTACACCTTC
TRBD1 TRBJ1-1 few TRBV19 CASRILTGGLNTEAFF TGTGCCAGTAGGATCCTGACAGGGGGCTTGAACACTGAAGCTTTCTTT
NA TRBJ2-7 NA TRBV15 CATSREVERQYF TGTGCCACCAGCAGAGAGGTGGAGAGGCAGTACTTC
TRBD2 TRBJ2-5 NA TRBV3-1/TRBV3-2 CASSSSGGGQETQYF TGTGCCAGCAGCAGTAGCGGGGGAGGCCAAGAGACCCAGTACTTC
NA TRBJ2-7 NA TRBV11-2 CASSPSNRVGVYEQYF TGTGCCAGCAGCCCCTCGAACAGGGTAGGAGTCTACGAGCAGTACTTC